This TCR beta chain was documented in a study of T cell responses to AZD1222 COVID-19 vaccine. The study's findings and limits: No day 14 peak samples; only post-peak repertoires were characterized. White British donors predominated, females outnumbered males, and clonal diversity was possibly underestimated.

Remarks on this clone: Antigen specificity is unknown.

Germline V lookup: CDR1 SGHTS, CDR2 YDEGEE. V gave up 1 base and J gave up 6 bases, with 17 bases separating them. The CDR3 runs to 16 residues. The table came from immunoSEQ multiplex PCR; TCRdb's copy has only in-frame clones and leaves some out. The table has some 150,000 clones, approximately 91% seen once. The origin of this receptor is an adult who received the AZD1222 COVID-19 vaccine. The specimen comprised peripheral blood, sampled 28 days after the second AZD1222 dose. The chain couples TRBV5-8 to TRBJ2-1; tentatively, D is TRBD1 or TRBD2 (5 bases each). DNA for the CDR3: TGTGCCAGCAGCTTGTATGAGGGGTGGGGAAGCAATGAGCAGTTCTTC. It yields the protein CASSLYEGWGSNEQFF.